The 30 T cell receptor beta chains below were found in one sample sequenced in a study of Graves' ophthalmopathy and Graves' hyperthyroidism. Using RNA transcripts, the TCR beta CDR3 regions were amplified. Second-round multiplex PCR came after a first-round RT-PCR that employed HTBI primers. TCRdb used MiXCR to reprocess the multiplex PCR reads, holding one entry per CDR3 protein. The table lists a few hundred thousand distinct CDR3 sequences, roughly 21% of them singletons. The sample taken for sequencing was peripheral blood. The receptors were gathered from a woman aged 18-29 years with stable Graves' hyperthyroidism.

This clonotype was seen ten or more times. The CDR3 region is CASSLAAGSNYGYTF. As DNA, the CDR3 is TGTGCCAGCAGCTTAGCAGCCGGTTCTAACTATGGCTACACCTTC. J is TRBJ1-2 and V is TRBV7-8; D unresolved. V was clipped by 0 bases and J by 0 bases, with 8 bases between them. This CDR3 is 15 amino acids long. The V gene's germline CDR1 is SGHVS and CDR2 FQNEAQ.

This clonotype was seen many times. This chain connects TRBV15 to TRBJ2-2; D not certain. The ends were cut back, 1 base at V and 5 bases at J, with 5 bases in the middle. The germline CDR1 and CDR2 sequences are LNHNV and YYDKDF (reference sequence). The CDR3 has 13 amino acids. Here the CDR3 DNA reads TGTGCCACCAGCAGAGTGGCTACCGGGGAGCTGTTTTTT. The encoded protein is CATSRVATGELFF.

This clonotype has at least ten counts. This sequence joins TRBV4-2 and TRBJ2-5, with D tentatively TRBD2 (6 bases). The V gene's germline CDR1 is LGHNA and CDR2 YNFKEQ. Trimming took 0 bases from V and 6 from J, leaving 17 bases between them. The CDR3 runs to 16 residues. The CDR3 DNA is TGTGCCAGCAGCCAAGAGATCGGAGGGAGTGGGAAGACCCAGTACTTC. It codes for CASSQEIGGSGKTQYF.

Details on this clonotype: A much larger clone differs by one base, so this may be a read error. No conserved phenylalanine or tryptophan ends this CDR3, so it is likely a read error. The J gene is TRBJ1-2, the V gene TRBV30; D might be TRBD1 (6 bases). Trimming stripped 3 bases from V and 4 bases from J, with 18 bases between. This CDR3 contains 15 residues. Germline CDR1 and CDR2: GTSNPN and SVGIG (reference sequence). The CDR3: CAWRIPDRPVYGYTY. The CDR3 bases are TGTGCCTGGAGGATACCTGACAGGCCCGTCTATGGCTACACCTAC.

This clonotype was counted a few times. V is TRBV18 and J is TRBJ2-7, with 9 nucleotides matching TRBD1. The CDR3 is 12 residues long. Germline V gives CDR1 KGHSH, CDR2 LQKENI. J gave up 5 bases and V 8 bases, and 4 bases lay outside the gene matches. The CDR3 sequence: CASAGTGNEQYF. In nucleotides, the CDR3 is TGTGCCAGCGCCGGGACAGGGAACGAGCAGTACTTC.

This chain joins TRBV6-1 and TRBJ2-5, with D unclear. The V gene's germline CDR1 is MNHNS and CDR2 SASEGT. The ends were cut back, 10 bases at V and 4 bases at J, with 16 bases in the middle. CDR3 length: 13 residues. The CDR3 spells CAIQSRGSETQYF. CDR3 in DNA: TGTGCCATCCAGTCGCGAGGATCAGAGACCCAGTACTTC.

This clonotype was observed many times. CDR3 sequence reads: CAAGGDFGEQYF. In nucleotides, the CDR3 is TGTGCGGCCGGTGGGGACTTCGGTGAGCAGTACTTC. The rearrangement joins TRBV7-9 to TRBJ2-7; tentatively, D is TRBD2 (6 bases). The CDR3 contains 12 residues. Germline V gene sequence: CDR1 SEHNR, CDR2 FQNEAQ (reference sequence).

Many counts were recorded for this clonotype. The chain's CDR3 is CSVEMGIINEQYF. In nucleotides, the CDR3 is TGCAGCGTTGAGATGGGCATCATCAACGAGCAGTACTTC. The chain uses TRBV29-1 and TRBJ2-7, with D uncertain. The germline V and J ends were trimmed by 3 bases and 5 bases, with 14 bases remaining between them. The CDR3 sequence is 13 residues long. Germline V gives CDR1 SQVTM, CDR2 ANQGSEA.

The chain joins TRBV11-2 to TRBJ2-7, with TRBD2 as a possible D gene (7 bases). Germline-derived CDR1 and CDR2 are SGHAT and FQNNGV. The germline V and J ends were trimmed by 0 bases and 7 bases, with 16 bases remaining between them. CDR3 size: 15 residues. The CDR3 DNA follows: TGTGCCAGCAGCTTAGATTCGCGGGAGAGGGGGGAGCAGTACTTC. Translated, it gives CASSLDSRERGEQYF.

A few counts support this clonotype. The chain has TRBV4-3 and TRBJ1-1, with D perhaps TRBD1 (5 bases). V lost 4 bases to trimming and J lost 3 bases, with 9 bases between them. The CDR3 runs 13 residues. Germline V gene sequence: CDR1 LGHNA, CDR2 YSLEER. The CDR3 nucleotides are TGCGCCAGCAGCCGGGGCGGGGACACTGAAGCTTTCTTT. Translation: CASSRGGDTEAFF.

This clonotype occurred many times. This chain connects TRBV30 to TRBJ1-2, with D hard to call. Looked up from germline, CDR1 is GTSNPN and CDR2 is SVGIG (reference sequence). The CDR3 is 11 residues long. Trimming stripped 3 bases from V and 2 bases from J, with 4 bases between. In DNA, the CDR3 is TGTGCCTGGAGAATGAACTATGGCTACACCTTC. Protein sequence: CAWRMNYGYTF.

This clonotype has ten or more counts. In nucleotides, the CDR3 is TGTGCCAGCAAGGACAGGGTTTTGAACACTGAAGCTTTCTTT. It is translated as CASKDRVLNTEAFF. The J gene is TRBJ1-1, the V gene TRBV2; 8 positions agree with TRBD1. CDR3 length: 14 residues. The V gene's germline CDR1 is SNHLY and CDR2 FYNNEI. V lost 7 bases to trimming and J lost 0 bases; unmatched junction nucleotides: 4.

This clonotype was seen at least ten times. The chain combines TRBV3-1 with TRBJ2-2; D remains ambiguous. Trimming pared 0 bases from V and 3 bases from J, leaving 8 bases between. Germline V gene lookup returns CDR1 LGHDT and CDR2 YNNKEL (reference sequence). The CDR3 is 15 amino acids. The chain's CDR3 is CASSQDARDTGELFF. Written as DNA, the CDR3 is TGTGCCAGCAGCCAAGATGCACGGGACACCGGGGAGCTGTTTTTT. Using reference TRBV3-1 and TRBJ2-2 for the parts outside the CDR3, the full variable domain is DTAVSQTPKYLVTQMGNDKSIKCEQNLGHDTMYWYKQDSKKFLKIMFSYNNKELIINETVPNRFSPKSPDKAHLNLHINSLELGDSAVYFCASSQDARDTGELFFGEGSRLTVL.

This clonotype was seen ten or more times. The CDR3 DNA sequence: TGCGCCAGCAGCTTGGATACAGGGGAGACCCAGTACTTC. This sequence encodes CASSLDTGETQYF. The rearrangement uses TRBV5-1 and TRBJ2-5; tentative D call: TRBD1 (6 bases). The V end was cut by 0 bases, the J end by 5 bases, with 8 bases between. Germline V gene lookup returns CDR1 SGHRS and CDR2 YFSETQ. This CDR3 spans 13 amino acids.

This clonotype was found many times. CDR3 loop: CASSPTSGKGYGYTF. DNA of the CDR3: TGTGCCAGCAGCCCGACGTCAGGGAAGGGCTATGGCTACACCTTC. V usage is TRBV7-9 and J usage is TRBJ1-2; D possibly corresponds to TRBD1 (5 bases). V lost 5 bases, J lost 4 bases, and 17 bases lay in between. Looked up from germline, CDR1 is SEHNR and CDR2 is FQNEAQ (reference sequence). This CDR3 has 15 amino acids. Variable domain in full (rest from reference TRBV7-9 and TRBJ1-2): DTGVSQNPRHKITKRGQNVTFRCDPISEHNRLYWYRQTLGQGPEFLTYFQNEAQLEKSRLLSDRFSAERPKGSFSTLEIQRTEQGDSAMYLCASSPTSGKGYGYTFGSGTRLTVV.

This clonotype was detected ten times or more. CDR3 in DNA: TGCAGTGCCACCGAGGACAGGGGCCAAGAGACCCAGTACTTC. Translation gives CSATEDRGQETQYF. The chain uses TRBV20-1 and TRBJ2-5, with 9 bases aligning to TRBD1. From germline, CDR1 is DFQATT and CDR2 SNEGSKA (reference sequence). The CDR3 length is 14 residues. The ends lost 6 bases at V and 1 base at J; junction bases unmatched: 6.

This clonotype came up many times. This rearrangement joins TRBV2 to TRBJ2-7, with unresolved D. The CDR3 contains 11 residues. Trimming pared 6 bases from V and 5 bases from J, leaving 8 bases between. The germline V gene encodes CDR1 SNHLY and CDR2 FYNNEI. In DNA, the CDR3 is TGTGCCAGCAGGTCCACCCACGAGCAGTACTTC. Translation gives CASRSTHEQYF.

On this clonotype itself: At one boundary the junction diverges from the germline segment, which might be a read error. The V gene is TRBV4-2, the J gene TRBJ1-3, with D uncertain. The V gene's germline CDR1 is LGHNA and CDR2 YNFKEQ. The CDR3 length is 17 residues. The CDR3 nucleotides read TGTGCCAGCAGCCAAGTAGGGAACCGAGACTCTGGAAACACCATATGTTTT. It codes for CASSQVGNRDSGNTICF.

The sample holds many counts of this clonotype. The V gene is TRBV11-2, the J gene TRBJ2-7; TRBD1 aligns across 10 bases. The V segment lost 3 bases and the J segment 1 base; nucleotides outside the gene matches: 9. This CDR3 is 17 amino acids long. Germline values: CDR1 SGHAT, CDR2 FQNNGV. CDR3 coding DNA: TGTGCCAGCAGCTTCTCTCAGACAGGGGGCCTATCCTACGAGCAGTACTTC. This sequence encodes CASSFSQTGGLSYEQYF.

J is TRBJ1-1 and V is TRBV24-1; 10 bases line up with TRBD1. CDR3 length: 15 amino acids. Per germline, CDR1 KGHDR and CDR2 SFDVKD. V lost 10 bases, J lost 0 bases, and 7 bases stayed unmatched. Here the CDR3 DNA reads TGTGCCACAAGAGGACAGGGGGATATGAACACTGAAGCTTTCTTT. Residues: CATRGQGDMNTEAFF.

This clonotype was seen just once. The J gene is TRBJ1-5, the V gene TRBV30; D is unclear. The germline V gene encodes CDR1 GTSNPN and CDR2 SVGIG (reference sequence). This CDR3 contains 16 residues. V gave up 0 bases and J gave up 10 bases, with 22 bases separating them. The CDR3 sequence is CAWSVPGRPQYLPQHF. CDR3 bases: TGTGCCTGGAGTGTACCCGGACGGCCGCAATATCTTCCCCAGCATTTT.

This clonotype was counted at least ten times. The chain joins TRBV11-2 to TRBJ2-4; D tentatively reads TRBD1 or TRBD2 (5 bases each). The CDR3 totals 19 residues. The V end was cut by 1 base, the J end by 0 bases, with 19 bases between. The germline CDR1 and CDR2 sequences are SGHAT and FQNNGV. The CDR3 bases are TGTGCCAGCAGCTTAGGTCGGCCAGGGAGAACCCTAGCCAAAAACATTCAGTACTTC. Its protein product is CASSLGRPGRTLAKNIQYF.

V is TRBV6-2 or TRBV6-3 and J is TRBJ1-1; no definite D call. The V end was cut by 5 bases, the J end by 1 base, with 23 bases between. There are 18 residues in the CDR3. Per the germline V gene, CDR1 is MNHEY and CDR2 is SVGEGT. The CDR3 sequence: CASSLSGSRIGKNTEAFF. The CDR3 region has the DNA TGTGCCAGCAGTCTCTCAGGCTCGAGAATAGGGAAGAACACTGAAGCTTTCTTT.

The CDR3 loop reads CASSNTGTGGDEQYF. As DNA, the CDR3 is TGTGCCAGCAGCAATACCGGGACAGGGGGGGACGAGCAGTACTTC. The rearrangement links TRBV7-9 to TRBJ2-7; 11 bases are a match to TRBD1. There are 15 residues in the CDR3. Trimming cost V 5 bases and J 5 bases; bases outside gene matches: 8. Germline loops: CDR1 SEHNR, CDR2 FQNEAQ (reference sequence).

This clonotype showed up many times. The chain is built from TRBV2 and TRBJ1-1; 11 bases are a match to TRBD1. Germline V gene data show CDR1 as SNHLY and CDR2 as FYNNEI. The CDR3 length is 13 residues. V gave up 6 bases and J gave up 7 bases; unmatched junction bases: 4. The CDR3 DNA reads as TGTGCCAGCAGGGACAGGGGGCGTGATGAAGCTTTCTTT. Its protein product is CASRDRGRDEAFF.

This clonotype was observed many times. The chain joins TRBV4-3 to TRBJ2-6; no definite D call. Trimming took 3 bases from V and 2 from J, leaving 8 bases between them. Germline CDR1 LGHNA, CDR2 YSLEER. This CDR3 is built from 15 residues. The chain's CDR3 is CASSHSIAGANVLTF. In DNA, the CDR3 is TGCGCCAGCAGCCATAGCATCGCTGGGGCCAACGTCCTGACTTTC.

This clonotype was picked up many times. CDR3 DNA sequence: TGTGCCAGTAGTATAGCGGGACAATTTGGCTACACCTTC. It codes for CASSIAGQFGYTF. The chain combines TRBV19 with TRBJ1-2, with D possibly TRBD1 on 6 matching bases. The CDR3 sequence is 13 residues long. Germline CDR1 and CDR2: LNHDA and SQIVND (reference sequence). V lost 1 base and J lost 7, with 10 bases in between.

This clonotype was seen ten or more times. The chain carries TRBV25-1 and TRBJ2-7; tentatively, D is TRBD2 (5 bases). CDR3 length: 14 amino acids. Trimming removed 4 bases at V and 2 bases at J, with 12 bases between. Germline V gene data show CDR1 as MGHDK and CDR2 as SYGVNS. The CDR3: CASSARDFTYEQYF. In nucleotides, the CDR3 is TGTGCCAGCAGTGCCCGGGATTTCACCTACGAGCAGTACTTC.

This clonotype was counted at least ten times. This chain uses TRBV2 with TRBJ2-7; 9 positions agree with TRBD1. Losses at the gene ends were 6 bases for V and 3 bases for J; bases not matched to a gene: 6. The germline CDR1 and CDR2 sequences are SNHLY and FYNNEI. This CDR3 contains 14 residues. The CDR3 region is CASRAGTGNYEQYF. The CDR3 DNA is TGTGCCAGCAGGGCCGGGACAGGGAACTACGAGCAGTACTTC.

This sequence joins TRBV28 and TRBJ1-1; D is unclear. Deletions cut 3 bases from V and 2 bases from J, with 10 bases between. Per the germline V gene, CDR1 is MDHEN and CDR2 is SYDVKM. The length of the CDR3 is 14 residues. The CDR3 region has the DNA TGTGCCAGCAGTTTTAAGAGAGAAAACACTGAAGCTTTCTTT. Protein: CASSFKRENTEAFF.